This is a list of T cell receptor beta chains from one sample in a study of cytomegalovirus exposure and HLA in healthy donors. Using immunoSEQ multiplex PCR, the repertoire was profiled, and TCRdb retains in-frame clones only, with some absent. The table has about 200,000 clones, nearly 80% seen once. Sequencing input: PBMCs. Source of these receptors: a man between 18 and 35 years old in good health and CMV-seronegative. Each CDR3 is given with its conserved first and last residue. The D gene is left open where the match is weak. Size is stated for part of the rows, as once, few or many counts, or as a class when the clone is expanded.

v_call: TRBV18
clone_size: NA
j_call: TRBJ2-5
d_call: NA
cdr3_nt: TGTGCCAGCTCACCACCAAATTCGGAAGAGACCCAGTACTTC
cdr3_aa: CASSPPNSEETQYF

v_call: TRBV27
clone_size: NA
j_call: TRBJ1-1
d_call: NA
cdr3_nt: TGTGCCAGCAGTTTCTACGGGACATTGAACACTGAAGCTTTCTTT
cdr3_aa: CASSFYGTLNTEAFF

v_call: TRBV5-1
clone_size: NA
j_call: TRBJ2-7
d_call: NA
cdr3_nt: TGCGCCAGCAGCTTCCGTTCGCCCCTTGCTACGATTTCCTACGAGCAGTACTTC
cdr3_aa: CASSFRSPLATISYEQYF

v_call: TRBV28
clone_size: NA
j_call: TRBJ2-7
d_call: TRBD1
cdr3_nt: TGTGCCAGCAGTCGGGTCCAGGGGGCCTACGAGCAGTACTTC
cdr3_aa: CASSRVQGAYEQYF

v_call: TRBV2
clone_size: NA
j_call: TRBJ2-7
d_call: TRBD2
cdr3_nt: TGTGCCAGCAGGGTTAGCGGGAATCTAGGCGAGCAGTACTTC
cdr3_aa: CASRVSGNLGEQYF

v_call: TRBV19
clone_size: NA
j_call: TRBJ1-1
d_call: TRBD1
cdr3_nt: TGTGCCAGTAGACCAAGACAGGGAAGGGGTGAAGCTTTCTTT
cdr3_aa: CASRPRQGRGEAFF

v_call: TRBV5-1
clone_size: NA
j_call: TRBJ2-1
d_call: NA
cdr3_nt: TGCGCCAGCAGCTCGGAGGGCTACAATGAGCAGTTCTTC
cdr3_aa: CASSSEGYNEQFF

v_call: TRBV28
clone_size: NA
j_call: TRBJ1-4
d_call: NA
cdr3_nt: TGTGCCAGCAGTCCCGCCGAGAGGGCCCCAACTAATGAAAAACTGTTTTTT
cdr3_aa: CASSPAERAPTNEKLFF

v_call: TRBV27
clone_size: NA
j_call: TRBJ1-4
d_call: NA
cdr3_nt: TGTGCCAGCACCTCGAGAAGGGGCACATATGAAAAACTGTTTTTT
cdr3_aa: CASTSRRGTYEKLFF

v_call: TRBV10-3
clone_size: once
j_call: TRBJ2-1
d_call: TRBD2
cdr3_nt: TGTGCCATCAGTGAGTCGGCGGGAGGGGTTACTGAGCAGTTCTTC
cdr3_aa: CAISESAGGVTEQFF

v_call: TRBV6-5
clone_size: few
j_call: TRBJ2-7
d_call: TRBD2
cdr3_nt: TGTGCCAGCGGGATAGCGGGGGGCCGCTACGAGCAGTACTTC
cdr3_aa: CASGIAGGRYEQYF

v_call: TRBV9
clone_size: once
j_call: TRBJ2-3
d_call: NA
cdr3_nt: TGTGCCAGCAGCGTAGTGGGAGGGGGGGGAGATACGCAGTATTTT
cdr3_aa: CASSVVGGGGDTQYF

v_call: TRBV12-5
clone_size: NA
j_call: TRBJ2-1
d_call: TRBD2
cdr3_nt: TGTGCTAGTGGTTTGGGGCGGGAGGATGAGCAGTTCTTC
cdr3_aa: CASGLGREDEQFF

v_call: TRBV11-3
clone_size: once
j_call: TRBJ2-7
d_call: TRBD2
cdr3_nt: TGTGCCAGCAGCTCACTAGCGGGGGGGCCCCACGAGCAGTACTTC
cdr3_aa: CASSSLAGGPHEQYF

v_call: TRBV15
clone_size: NA
j_call: TRBJ2-7
d_call: NA
cdr3_nt: TGTGCCACCAGCCCACCCGGGGGTCTGACGTACGAGCAGTACTTC
cdr3_aa: CATSPPGGLTYEQYF

v_call: TRBV7-2
clone_size: few
j_call: TRBJ1-1
d_call: TRBD1
cdr3_nt: TGTGCCAGCAGGTCCCAGGGGGACACTGAAGCTTTCTTT
cdr3_aa: CASRSQGDTEAFF

v_call: TRBV11-2
clone_size: NA
j_call: TRBJ2-1
d_call: TRBD2
cdr3_nt: TGTGCCAGCAGCTTAGTTGCGGGGGGGGTCCATGAGCAGTTCTTC
cdr3_aa: CASSLVAGGVHEQFF

v_call: TRBV5-6
clone_size: NA
j_call: TRBJ2-1
d_call: NA
cdr3_nt: TGTGCCAGCAGCTTGTCGACCACTAGCAGGGAGTTGTACAATGAGCAGTTCTTC
cdr3_aa: CASSLSTTSRELYNEQFF

v_call: TRBV7-3
clone_size: NA
j_call: TRBJ1-1
d_call: TRBD1
cdr3_nt: TGTGCCAGCAGCCCGGCCGGGACAGGGTACACTGAAGCTTTCTTT
cdr3_aa: CASSPAGTGYTEAFF